One sample yielded the 8 T cell receptor beta chains listed below, sequenced in a study of blood T cell repertoires in COVID-19. Measured with immunoSEQ multiplex PCR; TCRdb has only the in-frame clones, and not every one. The sample lists under 200,000 clones; around nine tenths were seen once. The sample consisted of peripheral blood. The receptors were gathered from a woman in her seventies with COVID-19, enrolled during active disease.

This chain connects TRBV30 to TRBJ2-7, with 9 bases that match TRBD2. Germline V gene data show CDR1 as GTSNPN and CDR2 as SVGIG (reference sequence). The junction had 14 bases not matched to a gene; V was cut back by 7 bases and J by 4 bases. The CDR3 spans 15 residues. CDR3 sequence: CASMRGSGGLYEQYF. DNA of the CDR3: TGTGCCTCAATGAGGGGTAGCGGGGGATTATACGAGCAGTACTTC.

The chain employs TRBV29-1 and TRBJ1-2; no definite D call. The V gene's germline CDR1 is SQVTM and CDR2 ANQGSEA. V lost 0 bases, J lost 3 bases, and 11 bases lay in between. The CDR3 totals 14 residues. The CDR3 sequence is CSVEDPRADYGYTF. CDR3 DNA: TGCAGCGTTGAAGATCCGAGAGCCGACTATGGCTACACCTTC.

This clone was found once. This chain uses TRBV5-1 with TRBJ1-4; 10 bases are a match to TRBD1. The ends lost 0 bases at V and 10 bases at J; junction bases unmatched: 12. Germline V gene data show CDR1 as SGHRS and CDR2 as YFSETQ. This CDR3 region has 17 residues. CDR3 nucleotides: TGCGCCAGCAGCTTGGAGAGCAGGGACAGGGGTATAGGAAAACTGTTTTTT. This encodes CASSLESRDRGIGKLFF.

This clone was detected only once. V usage is TRBV7-2 and J usage is TRBJ1-1; D is unresolved. CDR3 length: 14 amino acids. The V and J ends lost 1 base and 3 bases respectively, with 9 bases between them. Germline V gene lookup returns CDR1 SGHTA and CDR2 FQGNSA. The CDR3 loop is CASSLVADDTEAFF. The DNA for the CDR3 is TGTGCCAGCAGCTTAGTAGCGGATGACACTGAAGCTTTCTTT.

The chain combines TRBV28 with TRBJ2-7; 10 bases map to TRBD2. This CDR3 is 16 amino acids long. From germline, CDR1 is MDHEN and CDR2 SYDVKM. V shed 5 bases, J shed 2 bases, and the junction held 9 bases outside the gene matches. As DNA, the CDR3 is TGTGCCAGCAGTACCTCACTAGCGGGGATCCCCTACGAGCAGTACTTC. Translated: CASSTSLAGIPYEQYF.

Comments on this clone: One junction end does not reproduce the germline sequence, and a read error may be involved. The V and J genes are TRBV5-1 and TRBJ2-1; 10 bases are shared with TRBD2. Germline V CDR1 and CDR2: SGHRS, YFSETQ. This CDR3 spans 17 amino acids. CDR3 region: CASSLFSSGGSHNEQFF. The CDR3 bases are TGCGCCAGCAGCTTATTCTCTAGCGGGGGCTCCCACAATGAGCAGTTCTTC.

This chain uses TRBV5-1 with TRBJ1-1, with 10 bases matching TRBD1. CDR1 and CDR2 (germline): SGHRS, YFSETQ. The ends lost 2 bases at V and 4 bases at J; junction bases unmatched: 11. This CDR3 is 17 amino acids long. CDR3 residues: CASSFRGQGNRGTEAFF. The CDR3 nucleotides are TGCGCCAGCAGCTTTAGGGGACAGGGGAACAGGGGCACTGAAGCTTTCTTT.

V usage is TRBV19 and J usage is TRBJ2-2, with 12 nucleotides matching TRBD2. The CDR3 is 15 amino acids. Germline trimming cut 6 bases from V and 6 bases from J; bases unmatched to any gene: 5. Germline lookup yields CDR1 LNHDA and CDR2 SQIVND (reference sequence). The CDR3 spells CASRRLAGDPGELFF. DNA of the CDR3: TGTGCCAGTAGGCGACTAGCGGGGGACCCCGGGGAGCTGTTTTTT.